This T cell receptor beta chain was profiled in a study of long-term antiretroviral therapy in people with HIV. Looking at the study overall: The 2015 immediate-ART recommendation came about a decade after the earliest samples.

Study results and caveats: The study found that diversity rose after ART but stayed below transplant donor controls.

In the United States, treatment was given to all participants with HIV. The CDR3 is 15 residues long. Trimming removed 1 base at V and 4 bases at J, with 11 bases between. Germline assignment: CDR1 SGHAT and CDR2 FQNNGV. At the survey level, the v3.0 immunoSEQ assay was run. A target of roughly 40,000-55,000 T-cell genomes per sample was set for sequencing. The data were produced by immunoSEQ multiplex PCR, yet TCRdb's version contains in-frame clones alone and is incomplete. The sample lists about 17,000 clones, roughly 71% occurring once. As regards this clone: Its target is not known.

The material sequenced was unsorted PBMCs, taken roughly 2.5 years before starting antiretroviral therapy. The rearrangement joins TRBV11-2 to TRBJ2-1; D gene uncertain. The source is a woman in her 50s with HIV. CDR3 region: CASSLGSGRYNEQFF. The CDR3 nucleotides read TGTGCCAGCAGCTTAGGGTCCGGAAGATACAATGAGCAGTTCTTC.